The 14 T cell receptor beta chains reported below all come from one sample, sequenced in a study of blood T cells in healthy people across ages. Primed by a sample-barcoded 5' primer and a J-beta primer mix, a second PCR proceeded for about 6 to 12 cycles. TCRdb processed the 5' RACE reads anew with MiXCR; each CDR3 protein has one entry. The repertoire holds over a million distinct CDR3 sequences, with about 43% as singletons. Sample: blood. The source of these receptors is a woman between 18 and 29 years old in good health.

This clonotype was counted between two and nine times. The CDR3 nucleotides are TGTGCCAGCAATGGGACTAGCGATTCCCAAGAGACCCAGTACTTC. It specifies CASNGTSDSQETQYF. The chain recombines TRBV21-1 with TRBJ2-5; the listed D gene, TRBD2, was not tested against the DNA. TRBV21-1 is a pseudogene. CDR3 length: 15 residues.

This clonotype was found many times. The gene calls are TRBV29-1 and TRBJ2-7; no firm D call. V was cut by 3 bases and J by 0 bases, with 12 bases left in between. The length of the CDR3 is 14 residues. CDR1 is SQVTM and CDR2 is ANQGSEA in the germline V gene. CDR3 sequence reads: CSVDNPGDSYEQYF. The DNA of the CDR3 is TGCAGCGTTGATAACCCAGGTGACTCCTACGAGCAGTACTTC.

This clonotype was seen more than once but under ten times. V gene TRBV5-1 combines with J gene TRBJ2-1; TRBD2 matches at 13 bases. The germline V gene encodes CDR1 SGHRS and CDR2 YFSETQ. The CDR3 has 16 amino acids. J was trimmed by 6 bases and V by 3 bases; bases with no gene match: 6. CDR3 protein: CASSSRTSGSPNEQFF. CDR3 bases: TGCGCCAGCAGCTCTAGGACTAGCGGGAGCCCCAATGAGCAGTTCTTC. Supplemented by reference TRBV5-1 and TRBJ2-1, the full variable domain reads KAGVTQTPRYLIKTRGQQVTLSCSPISGHRSVSWYQQTPGQGLQFLFEYFSETQRNKGNFPGRFSGRQFSNSRSEMNVSTLELGDSALYLCASSSRTSGSPNEQFFGPGTRLTVL.

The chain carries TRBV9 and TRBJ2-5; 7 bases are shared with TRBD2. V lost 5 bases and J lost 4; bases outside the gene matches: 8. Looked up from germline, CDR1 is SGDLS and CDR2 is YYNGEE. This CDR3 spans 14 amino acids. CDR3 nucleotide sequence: TGTGCCAGCAGTGCAAAAAGCGGGGCAGAGACCCAGTACTTC. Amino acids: CASSAKSGAETQYF.

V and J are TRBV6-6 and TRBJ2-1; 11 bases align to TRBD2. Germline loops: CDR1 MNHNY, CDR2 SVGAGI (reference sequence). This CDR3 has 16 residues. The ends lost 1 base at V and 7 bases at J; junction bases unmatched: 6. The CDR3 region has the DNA TGTGCCAGCAGTTACTTAACTAGCGGGGGAGCAAATGAGCAGTTCTTC. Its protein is CASSYLTSGGANEQFF.

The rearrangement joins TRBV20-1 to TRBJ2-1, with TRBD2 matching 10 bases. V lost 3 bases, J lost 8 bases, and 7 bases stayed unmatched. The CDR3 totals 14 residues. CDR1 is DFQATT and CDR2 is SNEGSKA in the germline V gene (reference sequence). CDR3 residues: CSASQASGSDEQFF. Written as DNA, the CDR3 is TGCAGTGCTAGTCAGGCTAGCGGGAGTGATGAGCAGTTCTTC.

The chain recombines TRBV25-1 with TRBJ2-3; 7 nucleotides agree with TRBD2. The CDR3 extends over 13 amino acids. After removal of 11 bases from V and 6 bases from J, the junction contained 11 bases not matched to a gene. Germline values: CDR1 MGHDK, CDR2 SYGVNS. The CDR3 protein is CAYSTGGLDTQYF. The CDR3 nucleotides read TGTGCCTACAGTACGGGGGGTCTGGATACGCAGTATTTT.

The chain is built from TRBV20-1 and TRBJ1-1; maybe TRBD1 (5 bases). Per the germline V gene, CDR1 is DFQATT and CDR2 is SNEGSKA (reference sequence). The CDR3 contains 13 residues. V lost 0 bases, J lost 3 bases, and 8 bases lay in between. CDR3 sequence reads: CSARDWGDTEAFF. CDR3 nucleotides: TGCAGTGCTAGAGATTGGGGGGACACTGAAGCTTTCTTT.

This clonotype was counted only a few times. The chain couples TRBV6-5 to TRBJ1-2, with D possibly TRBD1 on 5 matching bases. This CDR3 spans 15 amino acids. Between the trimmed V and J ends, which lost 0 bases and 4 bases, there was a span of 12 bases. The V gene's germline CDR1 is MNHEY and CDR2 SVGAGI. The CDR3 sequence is CASSYSWGGGYGYTF. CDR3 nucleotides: TGTGCCAGCAGTTACTCGTGGGGGGGTGGCTATGGCTACACCTTC.

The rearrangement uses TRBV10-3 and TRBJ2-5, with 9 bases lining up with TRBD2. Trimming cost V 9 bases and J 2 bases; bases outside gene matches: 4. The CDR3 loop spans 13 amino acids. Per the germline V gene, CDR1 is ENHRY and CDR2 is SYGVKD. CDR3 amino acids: CAMASGVQETQYF. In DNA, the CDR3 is TGTGCCATGGCTAGCGGGGTTCAAGAGACCCAGTACTTC.

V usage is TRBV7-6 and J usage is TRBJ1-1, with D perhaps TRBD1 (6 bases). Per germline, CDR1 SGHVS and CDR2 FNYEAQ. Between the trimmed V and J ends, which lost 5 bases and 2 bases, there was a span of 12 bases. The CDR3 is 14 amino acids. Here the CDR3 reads CASSRTVTNTEAFF. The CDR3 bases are TGTGCCAGCAGCCGGACAGTTACTAACACTGAAGCTTTCTTT.

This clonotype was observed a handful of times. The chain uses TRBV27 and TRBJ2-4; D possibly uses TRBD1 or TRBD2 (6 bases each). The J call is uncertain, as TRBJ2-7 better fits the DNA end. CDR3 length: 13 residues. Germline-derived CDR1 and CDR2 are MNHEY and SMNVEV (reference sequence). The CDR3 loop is CASSLRGLGEQYF. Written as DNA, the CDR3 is TGTGCCAGCAGTTTACGGGGGCTGGGCGAGCAGTACTTC.

The CDR3 sequence is CASSAEVDRVAKNIQYF. The CDR3 region has the DNA TGTGCCAGCAGCGCTGAGGTTGACAGGGTTGCCAAAAACATTCAGTACTTC. J is TRBJ2-4 and V is TRBV7-2, with 7 bases identical to TRBD1. V shed 5 bases, J shed 1 base, and the junction held 11 bases outside the gene matches. The CDR3 consists of 17 residues. Germline loops: CDR1 SGHTA, CDR2 FQGNSA.

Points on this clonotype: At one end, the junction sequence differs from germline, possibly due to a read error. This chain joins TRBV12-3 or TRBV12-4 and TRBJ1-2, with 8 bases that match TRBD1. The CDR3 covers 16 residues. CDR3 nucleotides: TGTGTCAGCAGTCCGAAGACAGGGGAAGCTAACTATGGCTACACCTTC. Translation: CVSSPKTGEANYGYTF.